The 26 T cell receptor beta chains below come from one sample, sequenced in a study of T-cell memory formation after mild COVID-19. TCRdb used MiXCR to reprocess the 5' RACE reads, holding one entry per CDR3 protein. The sample lists about 470,000 distinct CDR3 sequences, about 20% seen once, with roughly 12% in the top ten. The sequencing sample was made of PBMCs or a T cell subset sorted from them (not recorded which). The receptors come from an adult woman who had mild COVID-19 (a few samples of this study predate the infection). Cell type and time point are not known.

This clonotype was seen a handful of times. The V and J genes are TRBV19 and TRBJ2-3; TRBD1 is a possible D gene (5 bases). The CDR3 is 14 residues long. Trimming left V 6 bases short and J 2 bases short, with 12 bases between. Germline V gene lookup returns CDR1 LNHDA and CDR2 SQIVND (reference sequence). The CDR3 nucleotides are TGTGCCAGTAGCCTGACAGCCACCACAGATACGCAGTATTTT. It encodes CASSLTATTDTQYF.

The genes are TRBV25-1 and TRBJ2-3; maybe TRBD1 (6 bases). Per the germline V gene, CDR1 is MGHDK and CDR2 is SYGVNS. Trimming took off 3 bases at V and 0 bases at J, with 16 bases between the two ends. This CDR3 has 17 residues. The CDR3, as DNA: TGTGCCAGCAGTGATTGGGGGACACACCAAAGCACAGATACGCAGTATTTT. It translates to CASSDWGTHQSTDTQYF.

The chain carries TRBV6-6 and TRBJ1-5; maybe TRBD1 (6 bases). This CDR3 is 12 amino acids long. Germline-derived CDR1 and CDR2 are MNHNY and SVGAGI (reference sequence). Trimming pared 8 bases from V and 7 bases from J, leaving 12 bases between. CDR3 sequence reads: CASGGAGQPQHF. The CDR3 DNA follows: TGTGCCAGCGGGGGGGCGGGGCAGCCCCAGCATTTT.

The V call is TRBV5-1, the J call TRBJ1-4; D is possibly TRBD1 (5 bases). Trimming removed 4 bases from V and 7 bases from J, with 20 bases in between. This CDR3 region has 16 residues. The germline gives CDR1 SGHRS, CDR2 YFSETQ. The CDR3, as DNA: TGCGCCAGCAGCCTAGCCCCAACAGGTCGACTTGAAAAACTGTTTTTT. Translating it yields CASSLAPTGRLEKLFF.

The chain couples TRBV4-1 to TRBJ2-1; D gene ambiguous. Between the trimmed V and J ends, which lost 2 bases and 5 bases, there was a span of 13 bases. Germline lookup yields CDR1 MGHRA and CDR2 YSYEKL. The CDR3 covers 15 residues. Here the CDR3 reads CASSQIFIVNNEQFF. The CDR3 DNA sequence: TGCGCCAGCAGCCAAATCTTCATAGTTAACAATGAGCAGTTCTTC.

This clonotype was detected ten times or more. The chain uses TRBV5-5 and TRBJ2-3, with 7 nucleotides matching TRBD2. With V trimmed by 4 bases and J by 1 base, 12 bases remained unmatched. The CDR3 contains 17 residues. CDR1 and CDR2 (germline): SGHKS, YYEKEE (reference sequence). The CDR3 protein is CASSPRPGEGRTDTQYF. Here the CDR3 DNA reads TGTGCCAGCAGCCCACGACCGGGGGAGGGCCGCACAGATACGCAGTATTTT.

This clonotype was seen more than once but under ten times. The chain employs TRBV4-1 and TRBJ1-6; D is unclear. The CDR3 has 17 residues. Germline V gene sequence: CDR1 MGHRA, CDR2 YSYEKL. The V gene lost 0 bases and the J gene lost 6 bases, with 15 bases spanning the gap. CDR3 region: CASSQDWRSVGNSPLHF. The CDR3 coding sequence is TGCGCCAGCAGCCAAGATTGGAGGTCCGTCGGTAATTCACCCCTCCACTTT.

The V call is TRBV18, the J call TRBJ2-7, with unresolved D. The CDR3 extends over 14 amino acids. Germline V gives CDR1 KGHSH, CDR2 LQKENI. The ends were cut back, 5 bases at V and 5 bases at J, with 16 bases in the middle. The CDR3 DNA reads TGTGCCAGCTCATCAGGCCCCCAAGGCAACGAGCAGTACTTC. The encoded protein is CASSSGPQGNEQYF.

This clonotype was seen a few times. The chain carries TRBV7-9 and TRBJ1-1; D gene uncertain. CDR3 length: 12 residues. The ends were cut back, 5 bases at V and 5 bases at J, with 9 bases in the middle. Germline CDR1 SEHNR, CDR2 FQNEAQ (reference sequence). CDR3 coding DNA: TGTGCCAGCAGCCGAGGAAGTACTGAAGCTTTCTTT. Its protein product is CASSRGSTEAFF.

The V call is TRBV6-6, the J call TRBJ2-1; no reliable D call. V was clipped by 6 bases and J by 5 bases, with 8 bases between them. The CDR3 spans 12 residues. Germline lookup yields CDR1 MNHNY and CDR2 SVGAGI (reference sequence). The CDR3 loop is CASRPQHNEQFF. The CDR3 region has the DNA TGTGCCAGCAGGCCGCAACACAATGAGCAGTTCTTC.

The V gene is TRBV20-1, the J gene TRBJ1-1; no reliable D call. In germline, CDR1 is DFQATT, CDR2 SNEGSKA (reference sequence). The length of the CDR3 is 13 residues. V lost 0 bases, J lost 7 bases, and 12 bases lay in between. The CDR3 sequence is CSARDPNSLEAFF. The CDR3 nucleotides read TGCAGTGCTAGAGATCCCAACAGCCTTGAAGCTTTCTTT.

CDR3: CASSVGAYNEQFF. Written as DNA, the CDR3 is TGTGCCAGCAGCGTAGGCGCTTACAATGAGCAGTTCTTC. The chain has TRBV9 and TRBJ2-1; D unresolved. V lost 0 bases to trimming and J lost 4 bases, with 5 bases between them. The CDR3 is made up of 13 amino acids. Germline CDR1 and CDR2: SGDLS and YYNGEE.

This clonotype was counted a few times. The chain uses TRBV12-3 or TRBV12-4 and TRBJ2-6; D is ambiguous. This CDR3 is built from 15 residues. V lost 3 bases to trimming and J lost 2 bases, with 8 bases between them. CDR3 amino acids: CASSFVGTGANVLTF. CDR3 sequence (DNA): TGTGCCAGCAGTTTCGTGGGGACTGGGGCCAACGTCCTGACTTTC.

In this sample, this clonotype turned up many times. The genes are TRBV7-8 and TRBJ1-2; D gene uncertain. Trimming removed 7 bases at V and 10 bases at J, with 22 bases between. CDR3 length: 14 amino acids. Germline lookup yields CDR1 SGHVS and CDR2 FQNEAQ. CDR3 bases: TGTGCCAGCATCCCTAACAGAGATGCTCTCGTCTACACCTTC. It codes for CASIPNRDALVYTF.

This clonotype was counted only a few times. The chain joins TRBV7-2 to TRBJ2-7; a possible D gene is TRBD1 (5 bases). CDR3 length: 16 residues. In germline, CDR1 is SGHTA, CDR2 FQGNSA. V was clipped by 5 bases and J by 0 bases, with 17 bases between them. CDR3 in DNA: TGTGCCAGCAGCGAAGACGGTGGGGCGTCCTCCTACGAGCAGTACTTC. It codes for CASSEDGGASSYEQYF.

This clonotype came up a few times. The chain joins TRBV15 to TRBJ2-1; weak D call: TRBD1 (5 bases). The CDR3 is 16 residues long. Germline lookup yields CDR1 LNHNV and CDR2 YYDKDF (reference sequence). V lost 0 bases to trimming and J lost 4 bases, with 13 bases between them. This CDR3 is CATSRERSTGYNEQFF. The CDR3 DNA is TGTGCCACCAGCAGAGAGAGATCCACAGGATACAATGAGCAGTTCTTC.

This clonotype has at least ten counts. The chain carries TRBV11-2 and TRBJ2-7; unclear D gene. The CDR3 is 13 amino acids. Trimming removed 3 bases at V and 2 bases at J, with 8 bases between. Germline V lookup: CDR1 SGHAT, CDR2 FQNNGV. The CDR3 loop is CASSFGRTYEQYF. The CDR3 DNA reads TGTGCCAGCAGCTTTGGCAGAACCTACGAGCAGTACTTC.

This clonotype was observed a few times. The V call is TRBV15, the J call TRBJ2-5; D uncertain. V shed 3 bases and J shed 5 bases, with 7 bases lying between them. This CDR3 region has 12 residues. Looked up from germline, CDR1 is LNHNV and CDR2 is YYDKDF (reference sequence). This CDR3 reads CATSRGFETQYF. The CDR3 DNA follows: TGTGCCACCAGCAGGGGTTTTGAGACCCAGTACTTC.

This clonotype was observed a handful of times. The chain employs TRBV3-1 and TRBJ2-7; possibly TRBD2 for D (5 bases). This CDR3 has 12 amino acids. Trimming left V 3 bases short and J 5 bases short, with 8 bases between. The germline CDR1 and CDR2 sequences are LGHDT and YNNKEL (reference sequence). The CDR3 region has the DNA TGTGCCAGCAGCCAGTCGGGGAACGAGCAGTACTTC. It codes for CASSQSGNEQYF.

The chain couples TRBV12-3 or TRBV12-4 to TRBJ1-5; D is possibly TRBD1 (5 bases). The CDR3 has 15 residues. V lost 3 bases to trimming and J lost 1 base, with 10 bases between them. The CDR3 nucleotides are TGTGCCAGCAGTTTGGGGCAGGTCAGCAATCAGCCCCAGCATTTT. Translated: CASSLGQVSNQPQHF.

The chain couples TRBV7-9 to TRBJ2-5, with D possibly matching TRBD2 (6 bases). The CDR3 extends over 14 amino acids. V shed 4 bases and J shed 4 bases, with 13 bases lying between them. Per germline, CDR1 SEHNR and CDR2 FQNEAQ (reference sequence). The CDR3 reads CASSWAQGGETQYF. CDR3 in DNA: TGTGCCAGCAGCTGGGCCCAGGGAGGAGAGACCCAGTACTTC. The whole variable domain, filled in from reference TRBV7-9 and TRBJ2-5, reads DTGVSQNPRHKITKRGQNVTFRCDPISEHNRLYWYRQTLGQGPEFLTYFQNEAQLEKSRLLSDRFSAERPKGSFSTLEIQRTEQGDSAMYLCASSWAQGGETQYFGPGTRLLVL.

V gene TRBV7-8 combines with J gene TRBJ1-2; 7 bases fit TRBD1. Trimming cost V 3 bases and J 0 bases; bases outside gene matches: 4. This CDR3 has 15 amino acids. Germline lookup yields CDR1 SGHVS and CDR2 FQNEAQ. CDR3 region: CASSLETGTNYGYTF. The CDR3 DNA follows: TGTGCCAGCAGCTTGGAGACAGGGACTAACTATGGCTACACCTTC.

This clonotype was detected only a few times. This chain joins TRBV6-5 and TRBJ1-2; D unresolved. Germline V gene lookup returns CDR1 MNHEY and CDR2 SVGAGI. The CDR3 has 11 residues. V was shortened by 8 bases and J by 1 base, with 5 bases between the two germline ends. CDR3 sequence reads: CASCNNYGYTF. The CDR3 DNA follows: TGTGCCAGCTGTAATAACTATGGCTACACCTTC.

This chain joins TRBV12-3 or TRBV12-4 and TRBJ1-2; 11 bases line up with TRBD1. This CDR3 is built from 15 residues. Trimming took 6 bases from V and 4 from J; bases not matched to a gene: 7. DNA of the CDR3: TGTGCCAGCAGACTGGACAGGGGGCGGACCTATGGCTACACCTTC. Translated, it gives CASRLDRGRTYGYTF.

The chain has TRBV7-9 and TRBJ1-5; 11 positions match TRBD1. CDR1 is SEHNR, CDR2 FQNEAQ, per germline (reference sequence). The CDR3 is made up of 19 amino acids. J was trimmed by 1 base and V by 1 base; bases with no gene match: 9. Here the CDR3 DNA reads TGTGCCAGCAGCTTAGGTACCGGGACAGGGGGGATCAGCAATCAGCCCCAGCATTTT. Translation gives CASSLGTGTGGISNQPQHF.

This clonotype was recorded a few times. The V and J genes are TRBV25-1 and TRBJ1-1, with a possible D match to TRBD1 (5 bases). The CDR3 loop spans 15 amino acids. Germline-derived CDR1 and CDR2 are MGHDK and SYGVNS. V was trimmed by 5 bases and J by 5 bases, leaving 18 bases between them. CDR3 sequence reads: CASSLEGTSGTEAFF. CDR3 DNA: TGTGCCAGCAGTCTAGAAGGGACGAGTGGGACTGAAGCTTTCTTT.